This TCR beta chain was recorded in a study of early T cells in non-severe SARS-CoV-2 infection. This clonotype was recorded many times. No antigen is known for it. Individual cDNA molecules were tagged with unique molecular identifiers. TCRdb used MiXCR to reprocess the 5' RACE reads, holding one entry per CDR3 protein. The sample includes tens of thousands of distinct CDR3 sequences, about 4% of them seen just once. Findings and limits, study-wide: Comparison of clonotypes with VDJdb favored anti-spike CD8 responses while missing private and CD4 specificities.

This receptor was taken from an adult who was a healthcare worker with PCR-confirmed SARS-CoV-2 infection or an uninfected control (not recorded which). The sample consisted of whole blood.

The CDR3 is CSVVRTGELFF. Here the CDR3 DNA reads TGCAGCGTTGTGAGGACCGGGGAGCTGTTTTTT. The J gene is TRBJ2-2, the V gene TRBV29-1; D is unclear. The CDR3 sequence is 11 residues long. V lost 4 bases to trimming and J lost 5 bases, with 5 bases between them. Germline assignment: CDR1 SQVTM and CDR2 ANQGSEA.